A selection of T cell receptor beta chains follows, all from one sample in a study of T cell clones after liver transplantation. The data were produced by immunoSEQ multiplex PCR, yet TCRdb's version contains in-frame clones alone and is incomplete. The data contain approximately 8,800 clones, around 79% of them seen just once; the ten biggest clones take up approximately 18%. This sample comprised CD8+ T cells from blood, obtained before liver transplant. The receptors shown here come from a human donor who received a liver transplant. Both conserved end residues are part of each CDR3. Fields, in order: CDR3 length, J gene, D gene, V gene, clone size, CDR3 protein, CDR3 DNA. A D gene is named only where the DNA matches it firmly. The size field is filled for only some rows; it gives once, few, many or a size class.

length: 15; J: TRBJ2-7; D: TRBD2; V: TRBV2; size: -; CDR3: CASSEGTSGVYEQYF; DNA: TGTGCCAGCAGTGAAGGGACTAGCGGGGTCTACGAGCAGTACTTC
length: 17; J: TRBJ2-5; D: TRBD2; V: TRBV14; size: -; CDR3: CASSQGLAGDLRETQYF; DNA: TGTGCCAGCAGCCAAGGACTAGCGGGAGATCTCCGGGAGACCCAGTACTTC
length: 12; J: TRBJ2-3; D: -; V: TRBV10-2; size: -; CDR3: CASSELGDTQYF; DNA: TGCGCCAGCAGTGAACTGGGAGATACGCAGTATTTT
length: 20; J: TRBJ2-4; D: -; V: TRBV19; size: -; CDR3: CASSPPRRRVKTLAKNIQYF; DNA: TGTGCCAGTAGTCCTCCCAGGCGCAGGGTGAAGACCTTAGCCAAAAACATTCAGTACTTC
length: 16; J: TRBJ2-7; D: -; V: TRBV5-8; size: -; CDR3: CASSRGPGHTSHEQYF; DNA: TGTGCCAGCAGCCGAGGGCCAGGCCATACTTCTCACGAGCAGTACTTC
length: 15; J: TRBJ1-1; D: -; V: TRBV9; size: few; CDR3: CASSVAEGLGTEAFF; DNA: TGTGCCAGCAGCGTAGCTGAGGGACTCGGGACTGAAGCTTTCTTT
length: 14; J: TRBJ2-5; D: -; V: TRBV7-9; size: -; CDR3: CASSPARDQETQYF; DNA: TGTGCCAGCAGCCCCGCCAGGGACCAAGAGACCCAGTACTTC
length: 13; J: TRBJ2-1; D: -; V: TRBV27; size: -; CDR3: CASISGRYNEQFF; DNA: TGTGCCAGCATATCCGGGCGCTACAATGAGCAGTTCTTC
length: 11; J: TRBJ1-2; D: -; V: TRBV2; size: few; CDR3: CASPGDGGYTF; DNA: TGTGCCAGCCCGGGGGACGGTGGCTACACCTTC
length: 13; J: TRBJ1-5; D: -; V: TRBV18; size: -; CDR3: CASSPGYNQPQHF; DNA: TGTGCCAGCTCACCGGGGTACAATCAGCCCCAGCATTTT
length: 13; J: TRBJ2-5; D: -; V: TRBV19; size: -; CDR3: CASTAVNQETQYF; DNA: TGTGCCAGTACTGCAGTCAACCAAGAGACCCAGTACTTC
length: 13; J: TRBJ2-2; D: -; V: TRBV27; size: -; CDR3: CASSLGASGELFF; DNA: TGTGCCAGCAGTTTAGGAGCTTCCGGGGAGCTGTTTTTT
length: 14; J: TRBJ1-1; D: -; V: TRBV7-8; size: few; CDR3: CASIPERGVSEAFF; DNA: TGTGCCAGCATCCCTGAAAGGGGCGTTAGTGAAGCTTTCTTT
length: 15; J: TRBJ2-5; D: -; V: TRBV7-8; size: -; CDR3: CASSLMGPPPETQYF; DNA: TGTGCCAGCAGCTTAATGGGACCTCCCCCAGAGACCCAGTACTTC
length: 15; J: TRBJ1-1; D: -; V: TRBV28; size: -; CDR3: CASRDSRGRGTEAFF; DNA: TGTGCCAGCAGGGACAGCAGGGGACGGGGCACTGAAGCTTTCTTT
length: 13; J: TRBJ2-7; D: -; V: TRBV5-6; size: -; CDR3: CASSPWNTYEQYF; DNA: TGTGCCAGCAGCCCATGGAATACCTACGAGCAGTACTTC
length: 13; J: TRBJ1-2; D: -; V: TRBV28; size: -; CDR3: CASSPNEDYGYTF; DNA: TGTGCCAGCAGCCCTAACGAGGACTATGGCTACACCTTC
length: 16; J: TRBJ2-3; D: -; V: TRBV7-9; size: -; CDR3: CASSLQGDVSTDTQYF; DNA: TGTGCCAGCAGCTTACAAGGTGATGTAAGCACAGATACGCAGTATTTT
length: 13; J: TRBJ1-2; D: -; V: TRBV19; size: -; CDR3: CASSMVTSYGYTF; DNA: TGTGCCAGTAGTATGGTTACAAGCTATGGCTACACCTTC
length: 12; J: TRBJ2-1; D: -; V: TRBV5-6; size: medium-sized; CDR3: CASPWSYNEQFF; DNA: TGTGCCAGCCCCTGGAGCTACAATGAGCAGTTCTTC
length: 12; J: TRBJ2-3; D: TRBD1; V: TRBV19; size: once; CDR3: CASRTGADTQYF; DNA: TGTGCCAGTAGGACAGGGGCAGATACGCAGTATTTT
length: 12; J: TRBJ2-7; D: -; V: TRBV27; size: -; CDR3: CASKGLSYEQYF; DNA: TGTGCCAGCAAGGGGTTGTCCTACGAGCAGTACTTC
length: 13; J: TRBJ2-1; D: -; V: TRBV27; size: few; CDR3: CASSLGQYNEQFF; DNA: TGTGCCAGCAGTTTGGGTCAGTACAATGAGCAGTTCTTC
length: 13; J: TRBJ1-2; D: -; V: TRBV5-1; size: -; CDR3: CASSLGTDYGYTF; DNA: TGCGCCAGCAGCTTGGGGACAGATTATGGCTACACCTTC